The rows below give T cell receptor beta chains drawn from one sample of a study of low-dose radiotherapy and immunotherapy resistance in tumors. Each CDR3 protein is one row after TCRdb ran MiXCR on the reads. The sample contains approximately 100,000 distinct CDR3 sequences, about a fifth of which appear only once. Specimen: PBMCs, collected after low-dose radiotherapy plus immunotherapy. These receptor sequences come from a male donor with prostate cancer. Each CDR3 is given with its conserved first and last residue. The order of the fields is J gene, D gene, clone size, V gene, CDR3 protein, CDR3 DNA. A D gene is named only where the DNA matches it firmly. Expanded clones are given a class, and other clones once, few, many or no size at all.

TRBJ2-7,NA,many,TRBV5-6,CASSLGGGSYEQYF,TGTGCCAGCAGCTTAGGGGGTGGCTCCTACGAGCAGTACTTC
TRBJ2-4,NA,many,TRBV6-5,CASATSWGSKNIQYF,TGTGCCAGCGCTACCAGTTGGGGTTCCAAAAACATTCAGTACTTC
TRBJ2-7,NA,many,TRBV6-8,CASSPPGGLIYEQYF,TGTGCCAGCAGTCCTCCCGGCGGTCTAATCTACGAGCAGTACTTC
TRBJ2-7,NA,many,TRBV6-2/TRBV6-3,CASSPGGDPSSYEQYF,TGTGCCAGCAGTCCGGGCGGGGACCCTAGTTCCTACGAGCAGTACTTC
TRBJ1-4,NA,NA,TRBV5-1,CASSRDTNEKLFF,TGCGCCAGCAGCAGGGACACTAATGAAAAACTGTTTTTT
TRBJ2-7,TRBD2,many,TRBV7-6,CASSPSRLAGDEQYF,TGTGCCAGCAGCCCTTCCCGACTAGCGGGGGACGAGCAGTACTTC
TRBJ1-1,TRBD1,NA,TRBV7-9,CASSSATGWNTEAFF,TGTGCCAGCAGCTCAGCGACAGGGTGGAACACTGAAGCTTTCTTT
TRBJ1-4,NA,NA,TRBV6-1,CASTHLIMGKRLFF,TGTGCCAGCACGCATTTAATCATGGGGAAAAGGCTGTTTTTT
TRBJ2-1,NA,NA,TRBV12-3/TRBV12-4,CASRLSGSQFF,TGTGCCAGCAGGCTTAGCGGAAGTCAGTTCTTC
TRBJ1-1,TRBD1,many,TRBV4-1,CASSQAAGVGTGGQKAFF,TGCGCCAGCAGCCAAGCGGCAGGAGTCGGGACAGGGGGCCAAAAAGCTTTCTTT
TRBJ2-2,TRBD1,NA,TRBV5-1,CASSSNRGNTGELFF,TGCGCCAGCAGCTCAAACAGGGGGAACACCGGGGAGCTGTTTTTT
TRBJ1-1,NA,many,TRBV13,CASSSRVTEAFF,TGTGCCAGCAGCTCCAGGGTTACTGAAGCTTTCTTT
TRBJ2-3,NA,many,TRBV9,CASRRPGGRATDTQYF,TGTGCCAGCCGCCGGCCGGGCGGCAGAGCAACAGATACGCAGTATTTT
TRBJ2-7,NA,many,TRBV5-4,CASSPGTALDPHEQYF,TGTGCCAGCAGCCCGGGGACCGCACTCGACCCTCACGAGCAGTACTTC
TRBJ2-1,TRBD2,many,TRBV7-8,CASSQGTSGAYNEQFF,TGTGCCAGCAGCCAGGGGACTAGCGGGGCCTACAATGAGCAGTTCTTC
TRBJ2-4,NA,many,TRBV30,CAWNQIGQKNIQYF,TGTGCCTGGAACCAGATCGGACAGAAAAACATTCAGTACTTC
TRBJ2-3,TRBD1,many,TRBV5-6,CASSFTRGMSDTQYF,TGTGCCAGCTCCTTTACCAGGGGGATGTCAGATACGCAGTATTTT
TRBJ1-5,NA,many,TRBV6-1,CASTAVRLGNQPQHF,TGTGCCAGCACGGCAGTTCGACTTGGCAATCAGCCCCAGCATTTT
TRBJ2-2,NA,many,TRBV19,CASWTAANTGELFF,TGTGCCAGTTGGACAGCAGCGAACACCGGGGAGCTGTTTTTT
TRBJ2-1,TRBD2,many,TRBV12-3/TRBV12-4,CASSLASGGADNEQFF,TGTGCCAGCAGTTTGGCTAGCGGGGGGGCCGACAATGAGCAGTTCTTC
TRBJ2-7,NA,few,TRBV4-3,CASRPVGQTYEQYF,TGCGCCAGCAGACCGGTGGGCCAGACCTACGAGCAGTACTTC
TRBJ2-5,NA,many,TRBV29-1,CSGDPAGETQYF,TGCAGCGGGGACCCGGCGGGAGAGACCCAGTACTTC
TRBJ1-5,TRBD1,NA,TRBV2,CASSPGQGHQPQHF,TGTGCCAGCAGTCCGGGACAGGGGCATCAGCCCCAGCATTTT
TRBJ2-1,TRBD2,many,TRBV24-1,CATRGGADNEQFF,TGTGCCACCCGGGGGGGGGCGGACAATGAGCAGTTCTTC
TRBJ1-1,NA,many,TRBV7-2,CASSEGLRAFF,TGTGCCAGCAGCGAAGGGTTAAGGGCTTTCTTT
TRBJ2-2,NA,NA,TRBV14,CASSQRAGTYTGELFF,TGTGCCAGCAGCCAACGGGCAGGGACTTACACCGGGGAGCTGTTTTTT
TRBJ1-4,TRBD1,many,TRBV27,CASSPPGQGEEKLFF,TGTGCCAGCAGTCCACCGGGACAGGGGGAGGAAAAACTGTTTTTT
TRBJ2-7,NA,many,TRBV12-5,CASGFDRARGGNEQYF,TGTGCTAGTGGTTTCGACCGCGCTCGAGGGGGGAACGAGCAGTACTTC
TRBJ2-7,NA,many,TRBV6-6,CASSLRDGTAYEQYF,TGTGCCAGCAGTCTCCGGGACGGGACCGCCTACGAGCAGTACTTC
TRBJ2-7,NA,many,TRBV7-8,CASSLVFRTYEQYF,TGTGCCAGCAGCTTAGTTTTCCGAACCTACGAGCAGTACTTC
TRBJ2-2,TRBD1,many,TRBV12-3/TRBV12-4,CASSRTPGTANTGELFF,TGTGCCAGCAGTCGCACCCCCGGGACAGCGAACACCGGGGAGCTGTTTTTT
TRBJ1-5,NA,many,TRBV20-1,CSASPGLDNQPQHF,TGCAGTGCTAGTCCGGGACTGGATAATCAGCCCCAGCATTTT
TRBJ1-2,TRBD1,many,TRBV19,CASILKGQGTYGYTF,TGTGCCAGCATACTTAAAGGACAGGGGACCTATGGCTACACCTTC
TRBJ1-1,NA,many,TRBV11-3,CASSLEVDTEAFF,TGTGCCAGCAGCTTAGAGGTGGACACTGAAGCTTTCTTT
TRBJ2-1,TRBD1,NA,TRBV6-1,CASSGGDRGFNEQFF,TGTGCCAGCAGCGGGGGGGACAGGGGATTCAATGAGCAGTTCTTC
TRBJ1-4,NA,many,TRBV12-3/TRBV12-4,CASSPLPNEKLFF,TGTGCCAGCAGCCCCTTGCCGAATGAAAAACTGTTTTTT
TRBJ2-1,NA,few,TRBV6-8,CASSRRGAYNEQFF,TGTGCCAGCTCGAGGAGGGGGGCGTACAATGAGCAGTTCTTC
TRBJ2-7,TRBD2,NA,TRBV7-2,CASSPRTSGGGGYEQYF,TGTGCCAGCAGCCCACGGACTAGCGGGGGTGGGGGATACGAGCAGTACTTC
TRBJ1-2,NA,many,TRBV15,CATSRDSGNYGYTF,TGTGCCACCAGCAGAGATAGTGGCAACTATGGCTACACCTTC
TRBJ2-7,NA,many,TRBV10-2,CASREENSYEQYF,TGCGCCAGCAGGGAGGAAAACTCCTACGAGCAGTACTTC
TRBJ1-2,NA,many,TRBV9,CASSVSGSGDGYTF,TGTGCCAGCAGCGTGAGTGGAAGCGGGGATGGCTACACCTTC
TRBJ1-1,NA,medium-sized,TRBV5-5,CASSPGRMNTEAFF,TGTGCCAGCAGCCCCGGACGGATGAACACTGAAGCTTTCTTT
TRBJ2-3,TRBD1,many,TRBV12-3/TRBV12-4,CASGGGTGRWGTDTQYF,TGTGCCAGTGGGGGAGGGACAGGGAGGTGGGGCACAGATACGCAGTATTTT
TRBJ2-5,NA,NA,TRBV4-2,CASSQGGLVGPLQETQYF,TGTGCCAGCAGCCAAGGGGGGCTAGTGGGACCCCTACAAGAGACCCAGTACTTC
TRBJ2-3,NA,many,TRBV5-1,CASSLTGETDTQYF,TGTGCCAGCAGCCTAACCGGGGAGACAGATACGCAGTATTTT
TRBJ2-3,NA,many,TRBV13,CASSLGQLVGDTQYF,TGTGCCAGCAGCTTAGGCCAACTAGTTGGAGATACGCAGTATTTT
TRBJ2-7,TRBD1,few,TRBV28,CASSSGQRSSYEQYF,TGTGCCAGCAGCTCGGGACAGAGGAGCTCCTACGAGCAGTACTTC
TRBJ1-6,TRBD1,once,TRBV5-1,CASSLGGSDRGDSPLHF,TGCGCCAGCAGCTTGGGAGGTTCGGACAGGGGAGATTCACCCCTCCACTTT
TRBJ2-7,TRBD1,NA,TRBV4-1,CASSHQQGARDEQYF,TGCGCCAGCAGCCATCAACAGGGGGCGCGGGACGAGCAGTACTTC
TRBJ2-5,TRBD2,many,TRBV15,CATSTGRVGETQYF,TGTGCCACCAGCACCGGGAGGGTCGGAGAGACCCAGTACTTC
TRBJ1-5,NA,many,TRBV3-1,CASSQAGSNQPQHF,TGTGCCAGCAGCCAGGCGGGGTCCAATCAGCCCCAGCATTTT
TRBJ2-2,TRBD2,many,TRBV20-1,CSAQGRGGTGELFF,TGCAGTGCCCAGGGGCGGGGGGGCACCGGGGAGCTGTTTTTT
TRBJ2-1,NA,few,TRBV9,CAGSVQASYNEQFF,TGTGCCGGCAGCGTGCAGGCCTCCTACAATGAGCAGTTCTTC
TRBJ1-6,NA,many,TRBV20-1,CSASTGQINSPLHF,TGCAGTGCTAGTACAGGGCAGATTAATTCACCCCTCCACTTT
TRBJ2-7,TRBD2,many,TRBV10-2,CASSEVAGQLVYEQYF,TGCGCCAGCAGTGAGGTAGCGGGGCAGTTAGTGTACGAGCAGTACTTC
TRBJ2-1,TRBD2,many,TRBV7-2,CASSLAGSGALYNEQFF,TGTGCCAGCAGCTTAGCGGGTAGCGGGGCACTTTACAATGAGCAGTTCTTC
TRBJ2-1,TRBD1,NA,TRBV12-3/TRBV12-4,CASSLRGTPTGTGFF,TGTGCCAGCAGTTTAAGGGGGACACCCACCGGGACAGGGTTCTTC